A selection of T cell receptor beta chains follows, all from one sample in a study of brain T cells in children with intractable seizures. Method: immunoSEQ multiplex PCR; TCRdb's copy keeps in-frame clones and lacks some. The repertoire has 20,000 to 25,000 clones, around 94% of them found once; the top ten carry approximately 6.5%. Here the sequenced sample was peripheral blood, taken at surgery. Source of these receptors: a boy aged 5-17 years with focal cortical dysplasia and intractable seizures. CDR3s include the opening cysteine and the closing phenylalanine or tryptophan.

TRBJ1-2 | TRBV29-1 | CSARSASFTGYTF
TRBJ2-2 | TRBV18 | CASSRSTGELFF
TRBJ2-5 | TRBV4-2 | CASSQDLGGPGETQYF
TRBJ2-3 | TRBV5-6 | CASSSGLAGRTDTQYF
TRBJ1-6 | TRBV4-2 | CASSQQGVAGSPLHF
TRBJ1-5 | TRBV7-8 | CASSLGRGGEQPQHF
TRBJ2-7 | TRBV5-5 | CASSLGLAAGVSSYEQYF
TRBJ1-1 | TRBV19 | CASSTTYEGGNTEAFF
TRBJ2-5 | TRBV7-8 | CASSLGGGETQYF
TRBJ2-3 | TRBV5-4 | CASSFLAGEGGTQYF
TRBJ1-1 | TRBV2 | CASAQGDRAFF
TRBJ2-3 | TRBV15 | CATSRDSGVLTDTQYF
TRBJ1-1 | TRBV7-9 | CASSPVYGTRTFF
TRBJ2-7 | TRBV5-1 | CASSLTPTTSYEQYF
TRBJ2-7 | TRBV28 | CASIKAGSPSYEQYF
TRBJ1-6 | TRBV28 | CASSFGGNNSPLHF
TRBJ1-5 | TRBV7-8 | CASTPRRETNQPQHF
TRBJ2-1 | TRBV13 | CASSFAGSKESEQFF
TRBJ2-5 | TRBV20-1 | CSASNWRVEETQYF
TRBJ2-1 | TRBV7-8 | CASSPRGGTEQFF
TRBJ2-3 | TRBV15 | CATSRDAGGPDTQYF
TRBJ1-4 | TRBV7-9 | CASSLQGVNEKLFF
TRBJ2-5 | TRBV28 | CASRGPGKGQETQYF
TRBJ2-5 | TRBV19 | CASARRDSGSRETQYF
TRBJ1-1 | TRBV19 | CASSPGFFARENTEAFF
TRBJ2-2 | TRBV9 | CASSTRGDSTGELFF
TRBJ2-1 | TRBV5-6 | CASSLGLAGGTEQFF
TRBJ2-3 | TRBV10-2 | CASSESQRSDTQYF
TRBJ2-3 | TRBV19 | CATRQEVSTDTQYF
TRBJ2-3 | TRBV27 | CASSPDRVDTQYF
TRBJ1-1 | TRBV19 | CASSIDMAGNTEAFF
TRBJ2-3 | TRBV28 | CASSLPGGSSGYTDTQYF
TRBJ2-3 | TRBV29-1 | CSVGAGSRTDTQYF
TRBJ1-1 | TRBV12-5 | CASALILSAGGQDTEAFF
TRBJ2-7 | TRBV29-1 | CSVEGESPYEQYF
TRBJ1-5 | TRBV28 | CASSLGRGEFVALVGDQPQHF
TRBJ2-7 | TRBV28 | CASSSGRYRTYEQYF
TRBJ2-2 | TRBV6-2/TRBV6-3 | CASSPNTGELFF
TRBJ1-2 | TRBV7-9 | CASSLVGGMGWSYTF
TRBJ2-1 | TRBV7-9 | CASSAPRAGGRNEQFF
TRBJ2-3 | TRBV24-1 | CATSDSYQPPGQVSTDTQYF
TRBJ1-6 | TRBV5-5 | CASSLYSSPLHF
TRBJ2-7 | TRBV7-9 | CASSLTVMTYEQYF
TRBJ1-2 | TRBV9 | CASSVGEGGYTF
TRBJ1-1 | TRBV5-1 | CASSLRTGGAMNTEAFF
TRBJ2-1 | TRBV4-2 | CASSHIKGTGTYNEQFF
TRBJ2-2 | TRBV5-4 | CASSLGGTGGVGTGELFF
TRBJ1-1 | TRBV6-1 | CASSEYSGALIVGTEAFF
TRBJ2-3 | TRBV19 | CASSIVTSGGRDTQYF
TRBJ2-2 | TRBV5-1 | CASSLDGAGELFF
TRBJ2-3 | TRBV19 | CASSRRGDTQYF
TRBJ2-1 | TRBV28 | CASSARAAGGSNEQFF
TRBJ2-3 | TRBV7-2 | CASPLGGVSTDTQYF
TRBJ2-1 | TRBV14 | CASSQDRRGASYNEQFF
TRBJ1-2 | TRBV28 | CASSFDPNYGYTF